This T cell receptor beta chain originates from a study of T cell changes during pregnancy in multiple sclerosis. This CDR3 region has 14 residues. In germline, CDR1 is SGHTA, CDR2 FQGNSA. The ends lost 6 bases at V and 6 bases at J; junction bases unmatched: 8. Sequenced by immunoSEQ multiplex PCR; TCRdb stores in-frame clones only, minus some. Of around 45,000 clones detected, roughly 90% appear once; the ten largest clones hold roughly 0.55%. The sequence was collected from a female donor with multiple sclerosis, enrolled in a pregnancy study. The sample here was CD4+ T cells from peripheral blood mononuclear cells, taken in the third trimester of pregnancy. This chain joins TRBV7-2 and TRBJ1-2; TRBD1 matches 9 bases. The DNA of the CDR3 is TGTGCCAGCAGTGGTCTGGACAGGGGAAATGGCTACACCTTC. Its protein is CASSGLDRGNGYTF.